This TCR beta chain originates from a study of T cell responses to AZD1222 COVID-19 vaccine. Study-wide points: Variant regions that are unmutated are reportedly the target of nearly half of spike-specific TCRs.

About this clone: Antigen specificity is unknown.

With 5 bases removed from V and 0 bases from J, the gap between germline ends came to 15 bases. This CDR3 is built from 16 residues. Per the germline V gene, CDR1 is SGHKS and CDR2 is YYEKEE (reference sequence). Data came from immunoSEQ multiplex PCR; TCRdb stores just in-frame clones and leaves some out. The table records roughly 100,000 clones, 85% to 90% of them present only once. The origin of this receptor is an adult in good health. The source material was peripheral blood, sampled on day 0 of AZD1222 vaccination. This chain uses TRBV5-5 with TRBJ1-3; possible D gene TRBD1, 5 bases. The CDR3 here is CASSRDGMFSGNTIYF. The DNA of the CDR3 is TGTGCCAGCAGTCGGGACGGTATGTTCTCTGGAAACACCATATATTTT.